This T cell receptor beta chain is from a study of OX40 agonist ivuxolimab in advanced cancers. In terms of the full investigation: Ivuxolimab was a fully human IgG2 agonistic monoclonal antibody targeting the costimulatory receptor OX40 (CD134). The purpose of peripheral TCRbeta sequencing was to test whether ivuxolimab changed TCR sequence diversity and led to clonal T-cell expansion. Of the roughly 53 patients in dose escalation, 19 had hepatocellular carcinoma, about 15 had melanoma, 9 had renal cell carcinoma and 9 had head and neck cancer. Intravenous ivuxolimab was administered to patients every 2 weeks at six dose levels: 0.01, 0.1, 0.3, 1.5, 3 and 10 mg/kg. The paper covers the monotherapy dose-escalation part of the phase I ivuxolimab trial, which included N ≈ 57 patients. Partial responses occurred in three dose-escalation patients: two with cutaneous melanoma and one with hepatocellular carcinoma. In the dose-escalation cohort, around four fifths of patients were male, and the mean age was around 60 years, with a range of 23 to 79. Prior anti-PD-1, anti-PD-L1 or anti-CTLA-4 therapy was permitted, and about 40% of dose-escalation patients had received checkpoint inhibitors.

Summary of the overall study and its limitations: At doses of 0.1 to 3.0 mg/kg, clonal expansion of both CD4+ and CD8+ T cells in blood was seen between baseline and week 6. The antigen specificity of the clonally expanded peripheral T cells was not determined. Low levels of normalized T-cell clonal expansion were also shown by some nonresponding patients. On average, CD8+ T cells showed more expanded clones than CD4+ T cells after ivuxolimab. In the 0.1-3.0 mg/kg groups, partial responders had among the lowest normalized peripheral clonal expansion, particularly in CD8+ T cells.

Genomic DNA was isolated from the sorted cells so that the TCRbeta CDR3 region could be sequenced. The immunoSEQ Assay was used for sequencing of TCRbeta CDR3 regions. The source is immuneACCESS, and TCRdb retained only in-frame sequences with V and J called. Part of the clones is not carried over; for the studies checked, unresolved V genes explain less than half of this, and the remainder is unexplained. This sample lists about 45,000 clones; 65% to 90% were detected once. The ten largest clones take up 2% to 2.5% of the sample. Patients with autoimmune disease history or receiving systemic immunosuppression were excluded from the trial. Peripheral blood for TCR sequencing was collected from all dose cohorts at baseline, on cycle 4 day 1, and on cycle 7 day 1. The samples were taken from a phase I, first-in-human, multicenter, open-label dose-escalation trial of ivuxolimab. Adults with locally advanced or metastatic head and neck squamous cell, hepatocellular, melanoma or renal cell carcinoma were enrolled in the trial. Before TCR sequencing, CD4+ T cells and CD8+ T cells from peripheral blood were sorted into separate populations.

A note on this clone: Its antigen remains unidentified. The record has no base qualities; no much larger clone is one base away.

The germline V gene (reference sequence) gives CDR1 as SEHNR and CDR2 as FQNEAQ. V is pared back by 1 base and J by 5 bases, with 8 bases lying between the germline termini. The CDR3 measures 13 amino acids from cysteine to phenylalanine. Just the 39-base CDR3 DNA is kept, in frame starting at base 1. This chain is built from TRBV7-9 and TRBJ2-5, with no confident D gene call. The sequencing here drew on CD4+ or CD8+ T cells sorted from blood, taken in a trial of the OX40 agonist ivuxolimab. The receptor's source is an adult with an advanced solid tumor such as melanoma, head and neck, liver or kidney cancer. The CDR3 loop reads CASSLGIGETQYF. DNA sequence: TGTGCCAGCAGCTTAGGTATCGGGGAGACCCAGTACTTC.